This TCR beta chain was retrieved from a study of blood T cell repertoires in COVID-19. On the study more broadly: Sample material is recorded as cDNA or gDNA derived from T cells, B-cell-depleted T cells, or PBMCs.

Original data processing: Amplified reference gene primers provided the basis for estimating nucleated cell counts. Repertoires were generated with immunoSEQ multiplex PCR, while TCRdb's copy carries only in-frame clones and drops some. V and J calls and clone size are given by that table; D and trimming were obtained from the DNA. The sample includes approximately 200,000 clones, about 80% of them seen just once. V lost 2 bases to trimming and J lost 8 bases; unmatched junction nucleotides: 10. Germline-derived CDR1 and CDR2 are LNHDA and SQIVND (reference sequence). This CDR3 is 15 amino acids long. Recovered Cohort 3 donors showed two negative PCRs, clearance, or symptom resolution.

The V call is TRBV19, the J call TRBJ1-2; 8 bases agree with TRBD1. The TCR originated in a man aged 40-49 years who had recovered from COVID-19. Sequenced: PBMCs or T cells enriched from blood (not recorded which). The chain's CDR3 is CASSIMLTGGKGYTF. DNA of the CDR3: TGTGCCAGTAGTATAATGCTTACAGGGGGGAAAGGCTACACCTTC.